Detailed here is one T cell receptor beta chain. The data derive from a study of shared clonotypes between healthy human individuals. The protocol was immunoSEQ multiplex PCR, while the TCRdb copy is restricted to in-frame clones and leaves out a portion. The table has about 1 million clones, roughly 74% seen once. Trimming shortened V by 4 bases and J by 8 bases, and 6 bases separated the two germline ends. CDR3 length: 11 residues. From germline, CDR1 is SGHRS and CDR2 YFSETQ. Sequenced: memory CD4+ T cells from PBMCs. Sample subset: CD45RA-negative fraction. The receptor was isolated from a man younger than 30 in good health. Some clones in this sample may be carry-over from other donors' samples. The chain joins TRBV5-1 to TRBJ2-2; unclear D gene. Written as DNA, the CDR3 is TGCGCCAGCAGCCAGACGGGGGAGCTGTTTTTT. This gives the protein CASSQTGELFF.